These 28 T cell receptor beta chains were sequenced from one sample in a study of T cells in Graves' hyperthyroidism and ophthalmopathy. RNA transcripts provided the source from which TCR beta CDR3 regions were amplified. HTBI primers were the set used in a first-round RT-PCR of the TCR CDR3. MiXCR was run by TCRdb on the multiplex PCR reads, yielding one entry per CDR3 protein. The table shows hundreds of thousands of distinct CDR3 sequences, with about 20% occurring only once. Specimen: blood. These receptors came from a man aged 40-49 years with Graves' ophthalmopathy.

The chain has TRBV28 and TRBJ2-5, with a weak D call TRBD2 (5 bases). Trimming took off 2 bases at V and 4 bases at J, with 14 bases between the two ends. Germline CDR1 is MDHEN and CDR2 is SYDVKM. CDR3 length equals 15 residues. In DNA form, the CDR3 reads TGTGCCAGCAGTTTAATTTCCGGGGTTGGAGAGACCCAGTACTTC. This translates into CASSLISGVGETQYF.

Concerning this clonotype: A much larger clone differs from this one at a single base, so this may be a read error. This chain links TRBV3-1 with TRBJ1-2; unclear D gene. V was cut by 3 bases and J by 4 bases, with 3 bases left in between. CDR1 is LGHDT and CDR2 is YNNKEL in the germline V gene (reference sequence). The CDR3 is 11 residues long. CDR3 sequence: CASSQAYGYTF. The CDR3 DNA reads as TGTGCCAGCAGCCAGGCCTATGGCTACACCTTC.

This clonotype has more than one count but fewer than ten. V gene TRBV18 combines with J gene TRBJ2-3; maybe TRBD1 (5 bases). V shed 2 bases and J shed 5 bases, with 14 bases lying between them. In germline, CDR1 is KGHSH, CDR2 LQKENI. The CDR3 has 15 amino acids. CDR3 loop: CASSPDSQLQDTQYF. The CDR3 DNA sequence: TGTGCCAGCTCACCAGACAGCCAACTACAAGATACGCAGTATTTT.

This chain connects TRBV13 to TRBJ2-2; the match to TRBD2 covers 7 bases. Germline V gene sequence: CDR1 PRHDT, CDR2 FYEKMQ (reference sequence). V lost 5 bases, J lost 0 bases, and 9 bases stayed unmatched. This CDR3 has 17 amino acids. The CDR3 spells CASSPGSAGANTGELFF. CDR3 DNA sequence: TGTGCCAGCAGCCCAGGGTCGGCGGGGGCGAACACCGGGGAGCTGTTTTTT.

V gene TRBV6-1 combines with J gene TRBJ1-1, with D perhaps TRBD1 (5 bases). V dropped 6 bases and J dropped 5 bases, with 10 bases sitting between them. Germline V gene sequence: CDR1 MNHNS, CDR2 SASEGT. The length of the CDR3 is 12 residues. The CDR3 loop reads CASSARETEAFF. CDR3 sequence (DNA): TGTGCCAGCAGCGCCAGGGAAACTGAAGCTTTCTTT.

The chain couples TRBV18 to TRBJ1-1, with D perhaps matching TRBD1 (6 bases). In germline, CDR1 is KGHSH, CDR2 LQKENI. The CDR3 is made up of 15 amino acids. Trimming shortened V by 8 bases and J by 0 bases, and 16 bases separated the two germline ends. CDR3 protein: CASAPSSGVNTEAFF. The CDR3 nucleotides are TGTGCCAGCGCCCCCTCTTCAGGGGTGAACACTGAAGCTTTCTTT.

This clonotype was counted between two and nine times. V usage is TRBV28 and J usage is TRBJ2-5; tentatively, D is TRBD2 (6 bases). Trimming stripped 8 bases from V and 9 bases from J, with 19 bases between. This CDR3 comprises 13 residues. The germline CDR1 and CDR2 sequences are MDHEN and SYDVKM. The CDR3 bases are TGTGCCAGCGCTACTAGCCCCCGGATGGCCCAGTACTTC. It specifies CASATSPRMAQYF.

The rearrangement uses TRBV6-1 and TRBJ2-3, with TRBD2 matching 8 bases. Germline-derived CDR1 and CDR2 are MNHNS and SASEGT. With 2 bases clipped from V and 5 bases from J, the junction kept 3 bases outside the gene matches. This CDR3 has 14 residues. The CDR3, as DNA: TGTGCCAGCAGTGAATCGGCGGGGGGAGATACGCAGTATTTT. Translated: CASSESAGGDTQYF.

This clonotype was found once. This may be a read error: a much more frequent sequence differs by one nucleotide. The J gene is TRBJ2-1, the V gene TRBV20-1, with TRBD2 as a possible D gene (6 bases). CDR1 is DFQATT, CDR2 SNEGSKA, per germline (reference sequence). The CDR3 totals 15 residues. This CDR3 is CSARDWRAFYDEQFF. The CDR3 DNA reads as TGCAGTGCCCGGGACTGGAGGGCCTTCTACGATGAGCAGTTCTTC.

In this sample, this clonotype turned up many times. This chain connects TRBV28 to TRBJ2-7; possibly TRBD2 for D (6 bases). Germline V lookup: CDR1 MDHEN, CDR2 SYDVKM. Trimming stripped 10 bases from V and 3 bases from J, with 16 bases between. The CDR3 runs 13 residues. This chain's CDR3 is CATLGGPNYEQYF. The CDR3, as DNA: TGTGCCACCTTGGGGGGACCCAACTACGAGCAGTACTTC. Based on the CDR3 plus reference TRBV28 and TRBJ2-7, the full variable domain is DVKVTQSSRYLVKRTGEKVFLECVQDMDHENMFWYRQDPGLGLRLIYFSYDVKMKEKGDIPEGYSVSREKKERFSLILESASTNQTSMYLCATLGGPNYEQYFGPGTRLTVT.

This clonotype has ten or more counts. CDR3 DNA: TGTGCCAGCAGCTTATCCGGGGCGGTGTCTAGCGGGTACTACGAGCAGTACTTC. The encoded protein is CASSLSGAVSSGYYEQYF. The V and J genes are TRBV11-1 and TRBJ2-7; TRBD2 matches 8 bases. Losses at the gene ends were 2 bases for V and 3 bases for J; bases not matched to a gene: 15. This CDR3 region has 18 residues. Germline assignment: CDR1 SGHAT and CDR2 FQDESV (reference sequence).

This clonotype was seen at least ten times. As DNA, the CDR3 is TGTGCCAGCAGTGGGGGGAAGCAGTACTTC. Protein: CASSGGKQYF. V and J are TRBV2 and TRBJ2-7; either TRBD1 or TRBD2 may fit D (5 bases each). The CDR3 has 10 amino acids. Germline loops: CDR1 SNHLY, CDR2 FYNNEI. Trimming took 4 bases from V and 8 from J, leaving 6 bases between them.

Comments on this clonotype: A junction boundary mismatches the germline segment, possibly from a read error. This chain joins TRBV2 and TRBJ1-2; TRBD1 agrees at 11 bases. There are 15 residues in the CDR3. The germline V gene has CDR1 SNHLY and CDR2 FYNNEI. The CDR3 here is CASSIRDRGDYGYTF. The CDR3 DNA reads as TGTGCCAGCAGCATCCGGGACAGGGGGGACTACGGCTACACCTTC.

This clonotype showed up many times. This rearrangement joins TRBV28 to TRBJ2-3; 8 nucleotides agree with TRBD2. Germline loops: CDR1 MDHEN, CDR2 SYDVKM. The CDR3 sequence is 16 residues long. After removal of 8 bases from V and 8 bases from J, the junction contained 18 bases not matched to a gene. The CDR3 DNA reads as TGTGCCAGCTCCCGCCAATTGGCGGGAGGAGGAGGTACGCAGTATTTT. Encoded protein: CASSRQLAGGGGTQYF.

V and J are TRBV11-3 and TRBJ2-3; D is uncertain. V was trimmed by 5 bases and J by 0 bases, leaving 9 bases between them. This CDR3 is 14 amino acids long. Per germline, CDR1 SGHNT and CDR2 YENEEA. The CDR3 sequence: CASSPRSSTDTQYF. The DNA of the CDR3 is TGTGCCAGCAGCCCCCGATCGAGCACAGATACGCAGTATTTT.

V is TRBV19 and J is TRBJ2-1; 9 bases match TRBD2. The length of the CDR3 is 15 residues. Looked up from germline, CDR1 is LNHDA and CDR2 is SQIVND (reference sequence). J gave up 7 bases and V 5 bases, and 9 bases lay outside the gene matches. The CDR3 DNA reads TGTGCCAGTAGTCCCCGCGTAGCGGGGGTAAATGAGCAGTTCTTC. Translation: CASSPRVAGVNEQFF.

CDR3 sequence reads: CASSLGGTGRHEQYF. CDR3 DNA: TGTGCCAGCAGCTTAGGGGGCACAGGCAGGCACGAGCAGTACTTC. The rearrangement uses TRBV11-2 and TRBJ2-7; TRBD1 is a possible D gene (5 bases). Germline values: CDR1 SGHAT, CDR2 FQNNGV. The V end lost 1 base, the J end lost 5 bases, and 15 bases lay between the germline ends. The CDR3 is made up of 15 amino acids.

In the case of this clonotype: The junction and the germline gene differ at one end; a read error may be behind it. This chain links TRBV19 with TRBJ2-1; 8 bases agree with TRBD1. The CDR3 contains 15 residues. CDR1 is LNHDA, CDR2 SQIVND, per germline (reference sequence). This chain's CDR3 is CASGMRDRYNNQQFF. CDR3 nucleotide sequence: TGTGCCAGTGGTATGAGGGACAGGTATAACAATCAGCAGTTCTTC.

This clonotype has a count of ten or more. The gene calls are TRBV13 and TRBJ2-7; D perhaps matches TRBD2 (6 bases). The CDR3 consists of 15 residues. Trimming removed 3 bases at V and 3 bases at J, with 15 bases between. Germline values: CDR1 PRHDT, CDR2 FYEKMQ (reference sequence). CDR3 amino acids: CASSLGVAAFYEQYF. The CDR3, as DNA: TGTGCCAGCAGCTTGGGGGTAGCGGCCTTCTACGAGCAGTACTTC.

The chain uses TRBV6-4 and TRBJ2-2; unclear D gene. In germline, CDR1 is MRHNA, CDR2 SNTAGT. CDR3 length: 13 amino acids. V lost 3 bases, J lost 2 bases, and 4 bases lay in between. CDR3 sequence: CASSEANTGELFF. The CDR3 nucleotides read TGTGCCAGCAGTGAGGCAAACACCGGGGAGCTGTTTTTT.

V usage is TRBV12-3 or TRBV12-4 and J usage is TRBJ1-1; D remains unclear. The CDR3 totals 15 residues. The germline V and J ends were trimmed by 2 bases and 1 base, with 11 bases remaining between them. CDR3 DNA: TGTGCCAGCAGTTTATTCCACGGGTCGAACACTGAAGCTTTCTTT. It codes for CASSLFHGSNTEAFF.

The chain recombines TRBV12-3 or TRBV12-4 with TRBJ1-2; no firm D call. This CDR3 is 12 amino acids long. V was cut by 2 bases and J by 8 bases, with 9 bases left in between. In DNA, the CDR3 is TGTGCCAGCAGTTTATTCCCCAGGGGCTACACCTTC. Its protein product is CASSLFPRGYTF.

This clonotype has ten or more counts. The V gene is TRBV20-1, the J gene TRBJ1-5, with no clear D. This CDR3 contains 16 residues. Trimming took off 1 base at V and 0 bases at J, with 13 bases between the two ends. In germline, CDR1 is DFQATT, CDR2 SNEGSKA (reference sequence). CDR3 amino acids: CSARGENSFSNQPQHF. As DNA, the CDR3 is TGCAGTGCTAGAGGGGAGAACAGTTTTAGCAATCAGCCCCAGCATTTT.

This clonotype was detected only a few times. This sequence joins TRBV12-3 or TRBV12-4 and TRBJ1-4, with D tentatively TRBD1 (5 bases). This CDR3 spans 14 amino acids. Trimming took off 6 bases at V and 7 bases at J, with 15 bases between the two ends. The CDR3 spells CASRIEGHLEKLFF. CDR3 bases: TGTGCCAGCAGAATCGAGGGGCATCTTGAAAAACTGTTTTTT.

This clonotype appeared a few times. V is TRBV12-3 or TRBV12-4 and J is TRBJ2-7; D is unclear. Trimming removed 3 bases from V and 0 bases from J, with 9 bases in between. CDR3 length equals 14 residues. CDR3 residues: CASSFGSTSYEQYF. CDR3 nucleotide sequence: TGTGCCAGCAGTTTTGGTTCTACCTCCTACGAGCAGTACTTC.

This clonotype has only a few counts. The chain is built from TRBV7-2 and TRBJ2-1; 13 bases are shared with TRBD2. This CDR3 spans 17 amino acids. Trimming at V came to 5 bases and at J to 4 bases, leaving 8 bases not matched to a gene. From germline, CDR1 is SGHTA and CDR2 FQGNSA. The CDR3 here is CASSLLRTSGSYNEQFF. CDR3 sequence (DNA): TGTGCCAGCAGCCTACTACGGACTAGCGGGAGTTACAATGAGCAGTTCTTC.

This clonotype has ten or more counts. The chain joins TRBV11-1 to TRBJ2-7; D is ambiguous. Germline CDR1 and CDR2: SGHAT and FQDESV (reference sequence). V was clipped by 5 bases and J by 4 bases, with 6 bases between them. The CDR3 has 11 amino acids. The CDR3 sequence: CASSRVYEQYF. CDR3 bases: TGTGCCAGCAGCCGAGTGTACGAGCAGTACTTC.

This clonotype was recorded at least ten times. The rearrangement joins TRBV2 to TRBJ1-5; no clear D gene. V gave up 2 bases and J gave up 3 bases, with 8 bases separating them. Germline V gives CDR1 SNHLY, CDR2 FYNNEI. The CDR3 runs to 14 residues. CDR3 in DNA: TGTGCCAGCAGTGAAACCAGCTACAATCAGCCCCAGCATTTT. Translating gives CASSETSYNQPQHF.